What follows are 20 T cell receptor beta chains derived from one specimen sequenced in a study of T cells expressing NK-cell markers. TCRdb reworked the 5' RACE reads into one entry per CDR3 protein, no DNA. Its clone listing holds 450,000 to 600,000 distinct CDR3 sequences. What was sequenced was blood T cells: a sorted CD56 or NKG2C T cell subset, CD4+ or CD8+ T cells, or bulk PBMC T cells (not recorded which). The receptors shown here come from a man between 18 and 35 years old in good health.

CDR3 region: CASSPSGTYNEQFF. The V call is TRBV12-3 or TRBV12-4, the J call TRBJ2-1; with no DNA, the TCRdb D assignment of TRBD2 cannot be verified. The CDR3 is 14 amino acids.

The genes are TRBV29-1 and TRBJ2-1; checking the TCRdb D call of TRBD1 is not possible without DNA. This CDR3 contains 16 residues. CDR1 SQVTM and CDR2 ANQGSEA come from the germline V gene. The CDR3 sequence: CSVVGTGTPSPGEQFF.

The V gene is TRBV29-1, the J gene TRBJ2-3. Germline assignment: CDR1 SQVTM and CDR2 ANQGSEA. The CDR3 runs to 12 residues. The CDR3: CSVARGTDTQYF.

The chain couples TRBV29-1 to TRBJ1-1. Germline V gene lookup returns CDR1 SQVTM and CDR2 ANQGSEA. The CDR3 is made up of 13 amino acids. The chain's CDR3 is CSVEDRTVAEAFF.

This chain uses TRBV7-9 with TRBJ2-1; TCRdb gives TRBD2 as the D gene, but with no DNA this cannot be confirmed. CDR1 is SEHNR, CDR2 FQNEAQ, per germline (reference sequence). The CDR3 is 15 amino acids. CDR3 region: CASSLGGSKYNEQFF.

V is TRBV5-1 and J is TRBJ1-1; as DNA is missing, the TRBD1 call by TCRdb cannot be tested. The CDR3 totals 15 residues. Germline assignment: CDR1 SGHRS and CDR2 YFSETQ. The CDR3 spells CASSYRQGPSTEAFF.

The chain carries TRBV6-1 and TRBJ1-5; the D call of TRBD1 rests on TCRdb alone, since no DNA is present to check it. Germline CDR1 and CDR2: MNHNS and SASEGT. The CDR3 has 13 residues. The CDR3 protein is CASRPPGNQPQHF.

V usage is TRBV5-1 and J usage is TRBJ2-5; TCRdb names TRBD1, which stays unverified in the absence of DNA. Germline V gives CDR1 SGHRS, CDR2 YFSETQ. The CDR3 spans 16 residues. The chain's CDR3 is CASSPQGQGAGETQYF.

The V and J genes are TRBV12-3 or TRBV12-4 and TRBJ2-3. CDR3 length: 14 residues. CDR3 residues: CASSLAGITDTQYF.

The chain uses TRBV11-3 and TRBJ2-5; no DNA is available, so the TRBD1 call from TCRdb remains unchecked. The CDR3 is made up of 17 amino acids. Per germline, CDR1 SGHNT and CDR2 YENEEA. CDR3 protein: CASSSGSGQGMGETQYF.

The chain recombines TRBV25-1 with TRBJ2-5; TCRdb selects TRBD1, and the lack of DNA leaves this call unchecked. The CDR3 runs 18 residues. Germline V lookup: CDR1 MGHDK, CDR2 SYGVNS. The CDR3 region is CASSEWSGIQGAGETQYF.

V gene TRBV20-1 combines with J gene TRBJ1-1; the D gene TCRdb calls, TRBD1, cannot be checked with no DNA. Germline V gene lookup returns CDR1 DFQATT and CDR2 SNEGSKA (reference sequence). CDR3 length: 15 amino acids. The CDR3 sequence: CSARAEQGRNTEAFF.

V usage is TRBV11-2 and J usage is TRBJ2-3. The CDR3 has 13 residues. Germline values: CDR1 SGHAT, CDR2 FQNNGV. CDR3 amino acids: CASTPGHTDTQYF.

This chain uses TRBV29-1 with TRBJ2-6; with no DNA, the TCRdb D assignment of TRBD2 cannot be verified. Germline-derived CDR1 and CDR2 are SQVTM and ANQGSEA. This CDR3 contains 16 residues. Here the CDR3 reads CSASSGGKAGANVLTF.

The chain carries TRBV11-1 and TRBJ2-1; TCRdb returns TRBD1, unconfirmable since there is no DNA. The CDR3 length is 21 residues. CDR1 is SGHAT, CDR2 FQDESV, per germline (reference sequence). The CDR3 is CASSLKAVDWGATRGGDEQFF.

The rearrangement joins TRBV25-1 to TRBJ1-2; as DNA is missing, the TRBD1 call by TCRdb cannot be tested. The CDR3 extends over 13 amino acids. Germline V CDR1 and CDR2: MGHDK, SYGVNS. The CDR3 region is CASSEDSLYGYTF.

This rearrangement joins TRBV20-1 to TRBJ2-6. The germline V gene encodes CDR1 DFQATT and CDR2 SNEGSKA (reference sequence). The CDR3 spans 15 residues. CDR3 sequence reads: CSARVVLSGANVLTF.

The V call is TRBV5-5, the J call TRBJ1-5. The V gene's germline CDR1 is SGHKS and CDR2 YYEKEE (reference sequence). CDR3 size: 12 residues. CDR3 loop: CASSLLGEPQHF.

V is TRBV5-4 and J is TRBJ2-3; with no DNA, the TCRdb D assignment of TRBD2 cannot be verified. CDR1 SGHNT and CDR2 YYREEE come from the germline V gene (reference sequence). The CDR3 runs to 15 residues. CDR3 sequence reads: CASSSIAGGIDTQYF. The entire variable domain, with the rest obtained from reference TRBV5-4 and TRBJ2-3, is as follows: ETGVTQSPTHLIKTRGQQVTLRCSSQSGHNTVSWYQQALGQGPQFIFQYYREEENGRGNFPPRFSGLQFPNYSSELNVNALELDDSALYLCASSSIAGGIDTQYFGPGTRLTVL.

The chain combines TRBV12-3 or TRBV12-4 with TRBJ2-3; the D call of TRBD2 rests on TCRdb alone, since no DNA is present to check it. The CDR3 is 15 amino acids. CDR3 region: CASSFLAGGLDTQYF.